Following are 6 T cell receptor beta chains from one sample sequenced in a study of blood T cell repertoires in COVID-19. Measured with immunoSEQ multiplex PCR; TCRdb has only the in-frame clones, and not every one. Of around 150,000 clones in the sample, around 79% were seen once. Sequenced material: PBMCs or T cells enriched from blood (not recorded which). These receptors were taken from a man between 45 and 60 years old who had recovered from COVID-19.

The rearrangement joins TRBV5-6 to TRBJ1-6; no reliable D call. The CDR3 spans 13 residues. Germline V gene data show CDR1 as SGHDT and CDR2 as YYEEEE. Deletions cut 2 bases from V and 6 bases from J, with 6 bases between. CDR3 region: CASSFQVNSPLHF. CDR3 sequence (DNA): TGTGCCAGCAGCTTCCAGGTTAATTCACCCCTCCACTTT. Drawing the rest from reference TRBV5-6 and TRBJ1-6, the complete variable domain is DAGVTQSPTHLIKTRGQQVTLRCSPKSGHDTVSWYQQALGQGPQFIFQYYEEEERQRGNFPDRFSGHQFPNYSSELNVNALLLGDSALYLCASSFQVNSPLHFGNGTRLTVT.

CDR3 loop: CASSFGLAGLNEQFF. DNA of the CDR3: TGCGCCAGCAGCTTTGGACTAGCGGGGCTCAATGAGCAGTTCTTC. The rearrangement joins TRBV5-1 to TRBJ2-1; the match to TRBD2 covers 12 bases. The CDR3 has 15 residues. Germline V CDR1 and CDR2: SGHRS, YFSETQ. The ends lost 2 bases at V and 6 bases at J; junction bases unmatched: 3. The full variable domain, completed using reference TRBV5-1 and TRBJ2-1, is KAGVTQTPRYLIKTRGQQVTLSCSPISGHRSVSWYQQTPGQGLQFLFEYFSETQRNKGNFPGRFSGRQFSNSRSEMNVSTLELGDSALYLCASSFGLAGLNEQFFGPGTRLTVL.

The V call is TRBV11-2, the J call TRBJ2-4; no definite D call. Trimming removed 1 base at V and 0 bases at J, with 16 bases between. CDR3 length: 18 amino acids. From germline, CDR1 is SGHAT and CDR2 FQNNGV. The CDR3 region is CASSLGMECSLAKNIQYF. In nucleotides, the CDR3 is TGTGCCAGCAGCTTAGGTATGGAGTGCTCCCTAGCCAAAAACATTCAGTACTTC. Full variable domain (missing parts from reference TRBV11-2 and TRBJ2-4): EAGVAQSPRYKIIEKRQSVAFWCNPISGHATLYWYQQILGQGPKLLIQFQNNGVVDDSQLPKDRFSAERLKGVDSTLKIQPAKLEDSAVYLCASSLGMECSLAKNIQYFGAGTRLSVL.

V is TRBV5-4 and J is TRBJ2-7, with D perhaps TRBD2 (5 bases). Trimming took 2 bases from V and 3 from J, leaving 12 bases between them. The CDR3 runs to 14 residues. Germline-derived CDR1 and CDR2 are SGHNT and YYREEE (reference sequence). CDR3 in DNA: TGTGCCAGCAGCTTAAGGACTGGGATCTACGAGCAGTACTTC. This codes for CASSLRTGIYEQYF.

The chain carries TRBV7-2 and TRBJ2-3, with D possibly TRBD2 on 5 matching bases. This CDR3 is built from 15 residues. Per the germline V gene, CDR1 is SGHTA and CDR2 is FQGNSA. V was shortened by 5 bases and J by 2 bases, with 14 bases between the two germline ends. CDR3: CASSPRGGPTDTQYF. For the CDR3, the DNA is TGTGCCAGCAGCCCCCGAGGAGGTCCCACAGATACGCAGTATTTT.

The chain recombines TRBV27 with TRBJ2-2, with 7 positions matching TRBD1. The germline V gene encodes CDR1 MNHEY and CDR2 SMNVEV (reference sequence). The CDR3 has 15 amino acids. V was pared by 4 bases and J by 2 bases, with 4 bases of the junction left unmatched. For the CDR3, the DNA is TGTGCCAGCAGTTCAGGGGGTTTCAACACCGGGGAGCTGTTTTTT. Protein: CASSSGGFNTGELFF.